A selection of T cell receptor beta chains follows, all from one sample in a study of T cell responses to AZD1222 COVID-19 vaccine. Assay used: immunoSEQ multiplex PCR; TCRdb lists only in-frame clones, some missing. The data show about 94,000 clones, with around nine tenths seen just once and 13% held by the top ten. The sample was peripheral blood, taken on day 0 of AZD1222 vaccination. These receptors originate from an adult in good health. The CDR3 runs from the conserved cysteine through the conserved F or W. The D gene is left open where the match is weak. Not every row has a clone size; where given, it reads once, few, many or a size class.

TRBJ2-1	13	NA	TRBV11-2	NA	CASSLARYNEQFF	TGTGCCAGCAGCTTAGCCAGATACAATGAGCAGTTCTTC
TRBJ2-7	13	NA	TRBV10-1	NA	CASTTARSHEQYF	TGCGCCAGCACGACAGCTAGGTCCCACGAGCAGTACTTC
TRBJ2-3	13	NA	TRBV3-1/TRBV3-2	NA	CASSLGSTDTQYF	TGTGCCAGCAGCCTGGGTAGCACAGATACGCAGTATTTT
TRBJ2-5	13	NA	TRBV6-2/TRBV6-3	few	CASSYGQQETQYF	TGTGCCAGCAGTTATGGACAGCAAGAGACCCAGTACTTC
TRBJ1-4	15	TRBD1	TRBV10-3	NA	CAIRSTGGINEKLFF	TGTGCCATCAGGTCGACAGGGGGCATTAATGAAAAACTGTTTTTT
TRBJ1-2	14	TRBD1	TRBV10-3	few	CAISTGTAPLGYTF	TGTGCCATCAGTACCGGGACAGCCCCTCTGGGCTACACCTTC
TRBJ2-3	15	TRBD2	TRBV5-1	NA	CASSLGLAGRDTQYF	TGCGCCAGCAGCTTGGGACTAGCGGGGAGAGATACGCAGTATTTT
TRBJ2-1	13	NA	TRBV5-6	NA	CASSFPVGHEQFF	TGTGCCAGCAGCTTTCCGGTGGGACATGAGCAGTTCTTC
TRBJ1-2	15	TRBD1	TRBV27	NA	CASSPSGQGGYGYTF	TGTGCCAGCAGTCCCTCCGGACAGGGAGGCTATGGCTACACCTTC
TRBJ1-6	15	NA	TRBV2	NA	CASRQGSLDRSPLHF	TGTGCCAGCAGACAGGGTAGCCTAGATCGTTCACCCCTCCACTTT
TRBJ2-1	12	NA	TRBV7-2	NA	CASSLGQHEQFF	TGTGCCAGCAGCTTAGGACAGCATGAGCAGTTCTTC
TRBJ2-2	14	NA	TRBV6-2/TRBV6-3	few	CASSYLADTGELFF	TGTGCCAGCAGTTACTTGGCGGACACCGGGGAGCTGTTTTTT
TRBJ2-1	15	NA	TRBV5-1	NA	CASSLSPEGYNEQFF	TGCGCCAGCAGCTTGTCTCCGGAAGGCTACAATGAGCAGTTCTTC
TRBJ2-7	14	TRBD1	TRBV19	NA	CASRFRDREYEQYF	TGTGCCAGTAGATTCCGGGACAGGGAGTACGAGCAGTACTTC
TRBJ1-2	13	NA	TRBV4-3	NA	CASSQGDSGGYTF	TGCGCCAGCAGCCAAGGGGATTCGGGTGGCTACACCTTC
TRBJ1-5	14	TRBD1	TRBV19	NA	CASSYDRGKQPQHF	TGTGCCAGTAGTTATGACAGGGGAAAACAGCCCCAGCATTTT
TRBJ1-2	13	NA	TRBV10-3	few	CAISGIRHYGYTF	TGTGCCATCAGCGGGATTAGACACTATGGCTACACCTTC
TRBJ1-3	16	NA	TRBV6-1	once	CASSERPSKTGNTIYF	TGTGCCAGCAGTGAACGGCCTTCAAAAACTGGAAACACCATATATTTT
TRBJ2-1	15	NA	TRBV9	NA	CASSVSGSSYNEQFF	TGTGCCAGCAGCGTATCCGGGAGCTCCTACAATGAGCAGTTCTTC
TRBJ1-6	15	NA	TRBV6-1	few	CASSELGQGSSPLHF	TGTGCCAGCAGTGAATTGGGTCAGGGAAGCTCACCCCTCCACTTT
TRBJ2-5	12	NA	TRBV5-1	NA	CASSLEVETQYF	TGCGCCAGCAGCTTGGAGGTAGAGACCCAGTACTTC
TRBJ2-3	11	NA	TRBV6-1	once	CASSEMDTQYF	TGTGCCAGCAGTGAAATGGATACGCAGTATTTT
TRBJ2-7	14	TRBD2	TRBV6-2/TRBV6-3	NA	CASSYSTSAYEQYF	TGTGCCAGCAGTTACTCGACTAGCGCCTACGAGCAGTACTTC
TRBJ1-2	12	NA	TRBV5-6	NA	CASSPGDYGYTF	TGTGCCAGCAGCCCTGGAGACTATGGCTACACCTTC
TRBJ2-3	16	TRBD1	TRBV9	NA	CASSPFPGQGADTQYF	TGTGCCAGCAGCCCTTTTCCGGGACAGGGGGCAGATACGCAGTATTTT
TRBJ2-5	15	NA	TRBV5-1	NA	CASTSLGPSQETQYF	TGCGCCAGCACGTCCCTGGGGCCCTCCCAAGAGACCCAGTACTTC
TRBJ1-3	17	TRBD1	TRBV4-2	NA	CASSQRTGTGSGNTIYF	TGTGCCAGCAGCCAACGTACCGGGACAGGTTCTGGAAACACCATATATTTT
TRBJ2-1	16	NA	TRBV11-2	NA	CASSSHRVLSYNEQFF	TGTGCCAGCAGCTCCCACAGGGTGCTCTCCTACAATGAGCAGTTCTTC
TRBJ1-6	15	NA	TRBV19	NA	CASSPERQEGSPLHF	TGTGCCAGTAGTCCCGAGCGTCAGGAGGGTTCACCCCTCCACTTT
TRBJ2-1	15	NA	TRBV7-6	NA	CASSLEPGGNNEQFF	TGTGCCAGCAGCTTAGAGCCAGGGGGGAACAATGAGCAGTTCTTC
TRBJ2-3	15	NA	TRBV6-5	NA	CASSYSGGPPDTQYF	TGTGCCAGCAGTTACTCGGGGGGCCCTCCGGATACGCAGTATTTT
TRBJ2-1	14	NA	TRBV12-5	NA	CASGLGTAQHQQFF	TGTGCTAGTGGTTTGGGGACGGCCCAGCATCAGCAGTTCTTC
TRBJ2-2	16	TRBD1	TRBV5-6	NA	CASSLDRGPNTGELFF	TGTGCCAGCAGCTTAGACAGGGGGCCGAACACCGGGGAGCTGTTTTTT
TRBJ1-4	14	TRBD1	TRBV11-2	once	CASSWGTGEEKLFF	TGTGCCAGCAGCTGGGGGACAGGGGAAGAAAAACTGTTTTTT
TRBJ1-1	14	NA	TRBV28	NA	CASRPQAGNTEAFF	TGTGCCAGCAGACCCCAGGCTGGGAACACTGAAGCTTTCTTT
TRBJ1-5	14	NA	TRBV3-1/TRBV3-2	NA	CASSQDNSGQPQHF	TGTGCCAGCAGCCAAGATAACTCGGGTCAGCCCCAGCATTTT
TRBJ2-3	14	NA	TRBV7-8	NA	CASGPVISTDTQYF	TGTGCCAGCGGTCCGGTCATTAGCACAGATACGCAGTATTTT
TRBJ1-2	14	NA	TRBV7-2	NA	CASSSRPSNYGYTF	TGTGCCAGCAGCTCCAGACCGTCGAACTATGGCTACACCTTC
TRBJ1-1	13	NA	TRBV18	NA	CASSPGGNTEAFF	TGTGCCAGCTCACCGGGAGGGAACACTGAAGCTTTCTTT
TRBJ1-6	13	NA	TRBV6-2/TRBV6-3	once	CASSEDGNSPLHF	TGTGCCAGCAGTGAGGACGGGAATTCACCCCTCCACTTT
TRBJ2-7	18	NA	TRBV3-1/TRBV3-2	NA	CASSPVRTGRGSSYEQYF	TGTGCCAGCAGCCCCGTTCGCACAGGGCGGGGATCCTCCTACGAGCAGTACTTC
TRBJ2-7	16	NA	TRBV19	few	CASSLSWGVRSYEQYF	TGTGCCAGTAGTCTATCCTGGGGAGTAAGGTCCTACGAGCAGTACTTC
TRBJ2-1	15	TRBD2	TRBV9	NA	CASSEEAGGGREQFF	TGTGCCAGCAGCGAGGAAGCGGGAGGCGGACGTGAGCAGTTCTTC
TRBJ2-7	15	NA	TRBV3-1/TRBV3-2	NA	CASSQDTGAHWRQYF	TGTGCCAGCAGCCAAGATACTGGGGCTCACTGGAGGCAGTACTTC
TRBJ2-5	16	TRBD2	TRBV5-6	NA	CASSPGLAQYQETQYF	TGTGCCAGCAGCCCCGGACTAGCGCAGTACCAAGAGACCCAGTACTTC
TRBJ1-4	16	NA	TRBV5-1	NA	CASSPHQGGTNEKLFF	TGCGCCAGCAGCCCTCACCAGGGTGGGACTAATGAAAAACTGTTTTTT
TRBJ2-5	16	TRBD2	TRBV3-1/TRBV3-2	NA	CASSRTLAGEGETQYF	TGTGCCAGCAGCCGGACCTTAGCGGGGGAGGGAGAGACCCAGTACTTC
TRBJ2-7	13	NA	TRBV4-1	NA	CASSDTGRYEQYF	TGCGCCAGCAGCGATACAGGTCGCTACGAGCAGTACTTC
TRBJ2-5	15	NA	TRBV7-2	NA	CASSLAGPSSGTQYF	TGTGCCAGCAGCTTAGCGGGGCCCTCTTCAGGGACCCAGTACTTC
TRBJ1-1	15	NA	TRBV19	NA	CASSIQMAGDTEAFF	TGTGCCAGTAGTATCCAAATGGCAGGGGATACTGAAGCTTTCTTT
TRBJ2-2	15	NA	TRBV6-5	once	CASSFGDGKTGELFF	TGTGCCAGCAGTTTTGGGGACGGAAAGACCGGGGAGCTGTTTTTT
TRBJ2-1	13	NA	TRBV19	NA	CASSIKQGNEQFF	TGTGCCAGTAGTATAAAACAGGGAAATGAGCAGTTCTTC
TRBJ2-5	13	TRBD2	TRBV2	NA	CASSIGRAETQYF	TGTGCCAGCAGTATAGGGAGGGCAGAGACCCAGTACTTC
TRBJ2-7	15	NA	TRBV5-1	NA	CASSLGGTPGDEQYF	TGCGCCAGCAGCTTGGGCGGCACCCCTGGGGACGAGCAGTACTTC